A single sample is the source of the 3 T cell receptor beta chains below, sequenced in a study of T cell repertoires in cytomegalovirus infection. TCRdb called the reads again in MiXCR, with one record for every CDR3 protein. This table holds 750,000 to 900,000 distinct CDR3 sequences, about 27% found once. No cognate antigen is known for these TCRs. The specimen was cultured CD8+ T cells from PBMCs, collected from culture after CMV antigen stimulation. The source is a human donor in good health (CMV status not recorded). Some clones in this sample may be carry-over from other donors' samples.

The chain has TRBV19 and TRBJ2-5, with 12 bases fitting TRBD1. J was trimmed by 5 bases and V by 7 bases; bases with no gene match: 5. CDR3 length equals 14 residues. The germline V gene encodes CDR1 LNHDA and CDR2 SQIVND (reference sequence). The CDR3 DNA sequence: TGTGCCAGTACCGGGACAGGGGGCGCGGAGACCCAGTACTTC. Its translation: CASTGTGGAETQYF.

This clonotype was detected only a few times. The J gene is TRBJ2-7, the V gene TRBV12-3 or TRBV12-4; TRBD2 matches at 8 bases. The CDR3 spans 14 residues. Losses at the gene ends were 5 bases for V and 1 base for J; bases not matched to a gene: 4. The CDR3 DNA is TGTGCCAGCAGTCGGGAGGGAGCATCCTACGAGCAGTACTTC. It yields the protein CASSREGASYEQYF.

This clonotype showed up just a few times. The chain links TRBV27 to TRBJ1-6; D unresolved. Trimming stripped 5 bases from V and 9 bases from J, with 14 bases between. Germline V lookup: CDR1 MNHEY, CDR2 SMNVEV (reference sequence). The CDR3 has 14 residues. The CDR3, as DNA: TGTGCCAGCAGTCTTGGGCAGCCAGGTTCACCCCTCCACTTT. This translates into CASSLGQPGSPLHF.